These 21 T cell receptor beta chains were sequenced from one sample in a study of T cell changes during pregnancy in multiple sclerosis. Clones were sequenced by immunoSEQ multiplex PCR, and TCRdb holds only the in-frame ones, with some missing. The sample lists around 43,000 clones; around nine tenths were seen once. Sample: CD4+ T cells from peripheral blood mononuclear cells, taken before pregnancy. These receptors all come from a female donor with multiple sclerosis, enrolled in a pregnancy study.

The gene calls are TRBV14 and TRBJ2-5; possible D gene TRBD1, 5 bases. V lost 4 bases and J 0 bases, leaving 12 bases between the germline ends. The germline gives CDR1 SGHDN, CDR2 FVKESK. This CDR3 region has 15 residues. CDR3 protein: CASSRRTLYQETQYF. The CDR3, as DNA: TGTGCCAGCAGCCGTAGGACACTCTACCAAGAGACCCAGTACTTC. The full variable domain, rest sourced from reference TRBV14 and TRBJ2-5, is EAGVTQFPSHSVIEKGQTVTLRCDPISGHDNLYWYRRVMGKEIKFLLHFVKESKQDESGMPNNRFLAERTGGTYSTLKVQPAELEDSGVYFCASSRRTLYQETQYFGPGTRLLVL.

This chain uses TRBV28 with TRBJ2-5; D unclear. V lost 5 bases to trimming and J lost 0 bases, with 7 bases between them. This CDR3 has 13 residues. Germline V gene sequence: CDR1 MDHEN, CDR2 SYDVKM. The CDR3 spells CASSITDQETQYF. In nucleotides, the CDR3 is TGTGCCAGCAGTATAACAGACCAAGAGACCCAGTACTTC.

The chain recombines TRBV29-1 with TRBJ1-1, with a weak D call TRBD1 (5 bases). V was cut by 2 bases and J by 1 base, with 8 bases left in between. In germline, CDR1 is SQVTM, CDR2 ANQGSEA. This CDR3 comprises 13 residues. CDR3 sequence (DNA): TGCAGCGTTGAAACAGGCCGGAACACTGAAGCTTTCTTT. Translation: CSVETGRNTEAFF.

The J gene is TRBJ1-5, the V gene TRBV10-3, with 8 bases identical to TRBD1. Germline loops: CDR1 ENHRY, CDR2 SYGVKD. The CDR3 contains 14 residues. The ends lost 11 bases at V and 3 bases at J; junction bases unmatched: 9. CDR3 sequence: CASWTGNFNQPQHF. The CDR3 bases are TGTGCCTCGTGGACAGGGAACTTCAATCAGCCCCAGCATTTT.

CDR3 amino acids: CASSPGTGLLEQYF. The CDR3 DNA follows: TGTGCCAGCAGTCCCGGGACAGGCCTGCTCGAGCAGTACTTC. The J gene is TRBJ2-7, the V gene TRBV25-1; 8 bases are shared with TRBD1. The junction had 9 bases not matched to a gene; V was cut back by 5 bases and J by 6 bases. This CDR3 has 14 residues. Germline lookup yields CDR1 MGHDK and CDR2 SYGVNS.

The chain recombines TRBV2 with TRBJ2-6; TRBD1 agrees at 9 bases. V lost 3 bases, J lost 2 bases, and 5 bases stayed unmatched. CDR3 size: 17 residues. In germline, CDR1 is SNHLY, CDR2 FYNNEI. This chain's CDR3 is CASSDRTGVTGANVLTF. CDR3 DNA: TGTGCCAGCAGTGATCGGACAGGGGTGACTGGGGCCAACGTCCTGACTTTC. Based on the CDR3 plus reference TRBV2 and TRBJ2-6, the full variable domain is EPEVTQTPSHQVTQMGQEVILRCVPISNHLYFYWYRQILGQKVEFLVSFYNNEISEKSEIFDDQFSVERPDGSNFTLKIRSTKLEDSAMYFCASSDRTGVTGANVLTFGAGSRLTVL.

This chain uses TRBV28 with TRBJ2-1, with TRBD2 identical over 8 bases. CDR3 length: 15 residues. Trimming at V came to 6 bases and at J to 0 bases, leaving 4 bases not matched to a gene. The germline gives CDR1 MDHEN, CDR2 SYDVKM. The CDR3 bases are TGTGCCAGCAGGACAAGCGGGAGCTCCTACAATGAGCAGTTCTTC. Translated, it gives CASRTSGSSYNEQFF.

The CDR3 loop reads CASRTDPGRYEQFF. DNA for the CDR3: TGTGCCAGCAGGACAGACCCGGGCCGATATGAGCAGTTCTTC. The chain uses TRBV2 and TRBJ2-1, with D perhaps matching TRBD1 (5 bases). Deletions cut 6 bases from V and 8 bases from J, with 17 bases between. Germline CDR1 SNHLY, CDR2 FYNNEI. The CDR3 consists of 14 residues.

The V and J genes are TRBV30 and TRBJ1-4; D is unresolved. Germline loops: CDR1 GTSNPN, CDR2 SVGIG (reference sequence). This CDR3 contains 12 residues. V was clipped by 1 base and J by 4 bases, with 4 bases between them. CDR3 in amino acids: CAWSDNNEKLFF. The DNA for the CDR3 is TGTGCCTGGAGTGACAATAATGAAAAACTGTTTTTT.

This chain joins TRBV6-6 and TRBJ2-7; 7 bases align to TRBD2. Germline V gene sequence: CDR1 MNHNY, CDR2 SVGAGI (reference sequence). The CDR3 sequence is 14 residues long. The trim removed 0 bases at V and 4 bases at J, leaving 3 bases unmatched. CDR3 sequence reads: CASSYSGGPYEQYF. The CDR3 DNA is TGTGCCAGCAGTTACTCGGGAGGGCCGTACGAGCAGTACTTC.

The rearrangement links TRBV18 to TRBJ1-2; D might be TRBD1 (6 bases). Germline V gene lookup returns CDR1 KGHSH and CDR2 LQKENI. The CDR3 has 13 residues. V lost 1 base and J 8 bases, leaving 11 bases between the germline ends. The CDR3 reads CASSPQSGEGYTF. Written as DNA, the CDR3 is TGTGCCAGCTCACCACAGTCAGGGGAGGGCTACACCTTC.

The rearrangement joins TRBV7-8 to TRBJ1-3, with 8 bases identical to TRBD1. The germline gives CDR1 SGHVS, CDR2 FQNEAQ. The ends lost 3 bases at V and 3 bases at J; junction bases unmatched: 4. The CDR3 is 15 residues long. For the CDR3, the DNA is TGTGCCAGCAGCTTCGGACAGGGCGGTGGAAACACCATATATTTT. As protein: CASSFGQGGGNTIYF.

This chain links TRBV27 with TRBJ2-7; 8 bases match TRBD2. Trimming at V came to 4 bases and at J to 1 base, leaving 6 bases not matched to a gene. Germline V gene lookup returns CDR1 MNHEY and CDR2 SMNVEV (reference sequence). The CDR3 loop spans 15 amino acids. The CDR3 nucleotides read TGTGCCAGCAGTTCCCCGGGACTAGGTTCCTACGAGCAGTACTTC. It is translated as CASSSPGLGSYEQYF.

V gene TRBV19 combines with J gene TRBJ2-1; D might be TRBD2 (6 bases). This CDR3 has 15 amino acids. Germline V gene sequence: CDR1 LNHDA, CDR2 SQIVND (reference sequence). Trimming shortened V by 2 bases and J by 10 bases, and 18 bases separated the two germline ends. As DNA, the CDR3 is TGTGCCAGTAGTATACCGGGACTGGGGGAAGAGGAGCAGTTCTTC. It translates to CASSIPGLGEEEQFF.

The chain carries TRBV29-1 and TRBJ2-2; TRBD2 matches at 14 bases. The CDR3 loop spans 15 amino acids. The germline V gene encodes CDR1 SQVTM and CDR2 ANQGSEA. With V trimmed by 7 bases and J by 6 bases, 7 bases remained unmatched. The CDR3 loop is CSAGTSGRIAGELFF. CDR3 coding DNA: TGCAGCGCCGGGACTAGCGGGAGAATCGCCGGGGAGCTGTTTTTT.

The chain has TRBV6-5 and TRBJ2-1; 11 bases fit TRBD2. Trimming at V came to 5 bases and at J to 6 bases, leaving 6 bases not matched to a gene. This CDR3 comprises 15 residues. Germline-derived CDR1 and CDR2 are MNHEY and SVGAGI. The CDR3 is CASSRLAGNVNEQFF. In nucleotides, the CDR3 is TGTGCCAGCAGTCGACTAGCGGGAAACGTCAATGAGCAGTTCTTC.

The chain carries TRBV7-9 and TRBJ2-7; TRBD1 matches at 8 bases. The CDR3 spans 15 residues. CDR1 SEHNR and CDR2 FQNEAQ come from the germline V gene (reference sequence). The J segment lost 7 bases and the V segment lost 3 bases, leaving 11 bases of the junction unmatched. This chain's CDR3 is CASSLGDRTGEEQYF. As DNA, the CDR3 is TGTGCCAGCAGCTTGGGGGACAGGACCGGAGAGGAGCAGTACTTC.

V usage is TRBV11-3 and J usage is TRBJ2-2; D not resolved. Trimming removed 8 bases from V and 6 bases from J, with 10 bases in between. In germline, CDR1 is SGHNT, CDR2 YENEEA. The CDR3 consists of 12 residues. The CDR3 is CASGPRAGELFF. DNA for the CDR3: TGTGCCAGCGGCCCCCGGGCCGGGGAGCTGTTTTTT.

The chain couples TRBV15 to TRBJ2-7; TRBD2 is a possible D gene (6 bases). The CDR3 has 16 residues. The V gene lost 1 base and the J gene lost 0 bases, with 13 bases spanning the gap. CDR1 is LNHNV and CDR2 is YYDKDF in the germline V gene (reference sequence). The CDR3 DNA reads TGTGCCACCAGCAGAGCTGGGGGACTTAGCTCCTACGAGCAGTACTTC. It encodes CATSRAGGLSSYEQYF.

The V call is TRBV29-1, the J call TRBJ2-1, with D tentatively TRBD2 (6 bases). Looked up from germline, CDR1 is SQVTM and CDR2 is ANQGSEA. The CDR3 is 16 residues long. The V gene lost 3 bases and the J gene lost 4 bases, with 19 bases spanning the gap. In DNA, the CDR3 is TGCAGCGTTGAGACTGGGAGGTCGGACCATTACAATGAGCAGTTCTTC. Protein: CSVETGRSDHYNEQFF.

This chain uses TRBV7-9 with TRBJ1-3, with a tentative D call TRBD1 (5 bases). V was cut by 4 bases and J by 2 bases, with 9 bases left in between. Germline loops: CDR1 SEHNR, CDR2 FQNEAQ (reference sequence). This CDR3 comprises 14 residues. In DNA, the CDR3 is TGTGCCAGCAGCTACGCGGGACCTGGAAACACCATATATTTT. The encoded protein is CASSYAGPGNTIYF.